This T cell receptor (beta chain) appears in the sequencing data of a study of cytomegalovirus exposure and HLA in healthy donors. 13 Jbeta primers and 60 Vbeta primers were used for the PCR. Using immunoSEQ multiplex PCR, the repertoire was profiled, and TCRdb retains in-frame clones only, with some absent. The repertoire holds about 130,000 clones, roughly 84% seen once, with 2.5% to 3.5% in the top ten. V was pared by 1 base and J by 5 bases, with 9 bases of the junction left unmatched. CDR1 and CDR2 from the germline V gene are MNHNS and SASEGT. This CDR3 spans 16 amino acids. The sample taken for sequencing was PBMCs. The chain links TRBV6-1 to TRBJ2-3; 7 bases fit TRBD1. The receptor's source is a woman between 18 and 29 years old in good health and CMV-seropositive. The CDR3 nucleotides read TGTGCCAGCAGTGAAGTAGGGGGCGTGGGTGTAGATACGCAGTATTTT. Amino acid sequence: CASSEVGGVGVDTQYF.